This T cell receptor beta chain was captured in a study of shared clonotypes between healthy human individuals. The CDR3 totals 16 residues. V was clipped by 3 bases and J by 5 bases; unmatched bases: 10. Germline CDR1 is SGHDT and CDR2 is YYEEEE. TCRdb's table, derived via immunoSEQ multiplex PCR, lists solely in-frame clones and lacks some. The sample holds about 1 million clones; approximately 70% are singletons and the top ten take approximately 1.5%. This clonotype was obtained from a man aged 18 to 30 in good health. The sequencing input was memory CD4+ T cells sorted from blood. Sample subset: CD45RA-negative fraction. The chain recombines TRBV5-6 with TRBJ2-5; TRBD2 agrees at 10 bases. CDR3 sequence (DNA): TGTGCCAGCAGCTCCCGGGCTAGCGGGGGCGCGGAGACCCAGTACTTC. Encoded protein: CASSSRASGGAETQYF.